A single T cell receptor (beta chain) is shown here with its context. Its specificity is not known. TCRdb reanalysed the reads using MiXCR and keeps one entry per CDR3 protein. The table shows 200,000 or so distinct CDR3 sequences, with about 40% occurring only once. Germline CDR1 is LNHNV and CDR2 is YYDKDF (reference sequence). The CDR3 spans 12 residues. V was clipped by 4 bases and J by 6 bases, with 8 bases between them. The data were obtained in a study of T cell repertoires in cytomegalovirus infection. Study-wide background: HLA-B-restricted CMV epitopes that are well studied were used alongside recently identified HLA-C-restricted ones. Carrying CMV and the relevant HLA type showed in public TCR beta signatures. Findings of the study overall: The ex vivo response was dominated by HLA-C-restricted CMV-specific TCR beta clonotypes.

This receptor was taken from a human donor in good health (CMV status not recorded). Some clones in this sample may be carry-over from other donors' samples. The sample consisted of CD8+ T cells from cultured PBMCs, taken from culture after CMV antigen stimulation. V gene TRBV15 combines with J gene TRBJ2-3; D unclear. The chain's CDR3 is CATSMRRDTQYF. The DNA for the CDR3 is TGTGCCACCAGCATGAGACGGGATACGCAGTATTTT.